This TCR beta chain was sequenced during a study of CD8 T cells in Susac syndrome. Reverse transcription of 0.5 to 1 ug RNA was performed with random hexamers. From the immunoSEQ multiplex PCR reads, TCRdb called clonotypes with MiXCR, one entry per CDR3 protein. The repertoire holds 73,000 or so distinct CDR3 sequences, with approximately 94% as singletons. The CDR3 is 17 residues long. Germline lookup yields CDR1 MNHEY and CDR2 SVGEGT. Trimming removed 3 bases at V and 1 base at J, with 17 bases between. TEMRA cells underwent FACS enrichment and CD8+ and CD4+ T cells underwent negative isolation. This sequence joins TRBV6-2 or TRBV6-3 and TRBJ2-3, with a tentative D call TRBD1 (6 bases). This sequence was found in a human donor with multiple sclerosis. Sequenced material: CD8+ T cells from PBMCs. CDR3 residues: CASSYGDMPGGTDTQYF. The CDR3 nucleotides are TGTGCCAGCAGTTATGGGGACATGCCTGGAGGCACAGATACGCAGTATTTT.